These 24 T cell receptor beta chains were sequenced from one sample in a study of neurological immune-mediated disorders. Each CDR3 protein gets one entry after TCRdb re-called the 5' RACE reads with MiXCR. The sample has tens of thousands of distinct CDR3 sequences; around 3.7% are singletons. Sequenced: PBMCs. Receptors originate from a man aged 40-49 years with multiple sclerosis.

This clonotype came up many times. The rearrangement uses TRBV5-1 and TRBJ1-1; D gene ambiguous. CDR3 length: 13 residues. V lost 5 bases and J 0 bases, leaving 8 bases between the germline ends. CDR1 and CDR2 from the germline V gene are SGHRS and YFSETQ. CDR3 sequence reads: CASRIGMNTEAFF. The DNA for the CDR3 is TGCGCCAGCAGGATAGGGATGAACACTGAAGCTTTCTTT.

The sample holds many counts of this clonotype. The V and J genes are TRBV12-3 or TRBV12-4 and TRBJ2-3; D gene uncertain. Between the trimmed V and J ends, which lost 6 bases and 1 base, there was a span of 11 bases. The CDR3 has 14 residues. CDR3 protein: CASSRRDGTDTQYF. CDR3 in DNA: TGTGCCAGCAGCCGCCGAGACGGCACAGATACGCAGTATTTT.

There are many counts of this clonotype. V gene TRBV12-3 or TRBV12-4 combines with J gene TRBJ1-2, with D perhaps matching TRBD1 (5 bases). CDR3 length: 14 amino acids. V lost 7 bases and J lost 4, with 16 bases in between. The CDR3 DNA reads TGTGCCAGCACCCGTCAGGGCTCCGGCTATGGCTACACCTTC. As protein: CASTRQGSGYGYTF.

As for this clonotype: A much larger clone lies one base from this, so it may be a read error. The chain recombines TRBV7-8 with TRBJ2-2; a possible D gene is TRBD1 (6 bases). This CDR3 has 14 amino acids. V was pared by 8 bases and J by 6 bases, with 16 bases between. Germline CDR1 reads SGHVS; CDR2 reads FQNEAQ. The CDR3 sequence: CASSGQTNSGELFF. DNA for the CDR3: TGTGCCAGCTCCGGACAGACTAATTCCGGGGAGCTGTTTTTT.

This clonotype is classed as medium-sized. The CDR3: CSGDRDQGMGEQFF. The CDR3 region has the DNA TGCAGTGGGGACCGGGACCAGGGCATGGGTGAGCAGTTCTTC. This chain connects TRBV20-1 to TRBJ2-1, with D perhaps assigned TRBD1 or TRBD2 (5 bases each). Germline V gives CDR1 DFQATT, CDR2 SNEGSKA (reference sequence). Trimming shortened V by 7 bases and J by 9 bases, and 22 bases separated the two germline ends. The CDR3 consists of 14 residues.

This clonotype was recorded at least ten times. This chain links TRBV20-1 with TRBJ2-7; a weak D match, TRBD1 (5 bases). The CDR3 extends over 13 amino acids. The germline CDR1 and CDR2 sequences are DFQATT and SNEGSKA (reference sequence). V was clipped by 6 bases and J by 4 bases, with 16 bases between them. CDR3 sequence reads: CSAASAGLYEQYF. CDR3 in DNA: TGCAGTGCCGCCAGCGCAGGGCTATACGAGCAGTACTTC.

Only a few counts were recorded for this clonotype. The chain combines TRBV20-1 with TRBJ2-1; TRBD2 is a possible D gene (5 bases). This CDR3 spans 12 amino acids. Trimming took 7 bases from V and 8 from J, leaving 15 bases between them. CDR1 is DFQATT, CDR2 SNEGSKA, per germline (reference sequence). CDR3: CSVPGWRHEQFF. CDR3 DNA sequence: TGCAGTGTCCCTGGGTGGAGGCATGAGCAGTTCTTC.

The V gene is TRBV29-1, the J gene TRBJ2-1, with 7 bases fitting TRBD2. V trimming: 7 bases; J trimming: 3 bases; junction bases outside the gene matches: 9. CDR3 length equals 14 residues. CDR1 is SQVTM, CDR2 ANQGSEA, per germline. In DNA form, the CDR3 reads TGCAGCGGGGGGGGGAGACTCGACTACAATGAGCAGTTCTTC. Amino acids: CSGGGRLDYNEQFF.

This clonotype was seen ten or more times. The chain is built from TRBV12-3 or TRBV12-4 and TRBJ2-1; D is uncertain. There are 11 residues in the CDR3. V gave up 3 bases and J gave up 10 bases, with 7 bases separating them. CDR3 region: CASSLELEQFF. CDR3 nucleotide sequence: TGTGCCAGCAGTTTGGAACTGGAGCAGTTCTTC.

This clonotype was seen many times. This chain connects TRBV2 to TRBJ1-2; 10 bases match TRBD1. From germline, CDR1 is SNHLY and CDR2 FYNNEI. The trim removed 4 bases at V and 6 bases at J, leaving 8 bases unmatched. CDR3 length: 15 residues. The CDR3 loop reads CASSGGQGIINGYTF. The DNA for the CDR3 is TGTGCCAGCAGTGGGGGACAGGGGATTATCAATGGCTACACCTTC.

This clonotype was seen repeatedly, ten times or more. V usage is TRBV5-1 and J usage is TRBJ2-5; 7 nucleotides line up with TRBD1. The germline V gene encodes CDR1 SGHRS and CDR2 YFSETQ. After removal of 0 bases from V and 5 bases from J, the junction contained 7 bases not matched to a gene. This CDR3 has 15 residues. For the CDR3, the DNA is TGCGCCAGCAGCTTGGGGGCTACAGGGGTTGAGACCCAGTACTTC. Translation: CASSLGATGVETQYF. Full variable domain (rest looked up from reference TRBV5-1 and TRBJ2-5): KAGVTQTPRYLIKTRGQQVTLSCSPISGHRSVSWYQQTPGQGLQFLFEYFSETQRNKGNFPGRFSGRQFSNSRSEMNVSTLELGDSALYLCASSLGATGVETQYFGPGTRLLVL.

At least ten counts were recorded for this clonotype. J is TRBJ1-4 and V is TRBV20-1; D unresolved. CDR1 and CDR2 from the germline V gene are DFQATT and SNEGSKA (reference sequence). The CDR3 loop spans 16 amino acids. V lost 5 bases and J lost 7, with 23 bases in between. CDR3 sequence: CSAASRHSGSGEKLFF. In DNA form, the CDR3 reads TGCAGTGCTGCTTCACGACACTCGGGTTCTGGTGAAAAACTGTTTTTT.

This clonotype has ten or more counts. The chain links TRBV7-9 to TRBJ1-1; D perhaps matches TRBD1 (6 bases). The germline V and J ends were trimmed by 5 bases and 4 bases, with 17 bases remaining between them. The CDR3 is made up of 15 amino acids. CDR1 is SEHNR and CDR2 is FQNEAQ in the germline V gene (reference sequence). The CDR3 sequence: CASSGLGAPGTEAFF. CDR3 nucleotide sequence: TGTGCCAGCAGCGGGTTGGGGGCCCCGGGCACTGAAGCTTTCTTT.

This clonotype has at least ten counts. The genes are TRBV6-1 and TRBJ1-5, with D hard to call. V lost 3 bases, J lost 3 bases, and 6 bases lay in between. The germline V gene encodes CDR1 MNHNS and CDR2 SASEGT. The CDR3 extends over 13 amino acids. This CDR3 is CASSDGPNQPQHF. In DNA form, the CDR3 reads TGTGCCAGCAGTGACGGTCCCAATCAGCCCCAGCATTTT.

This clonotype was recorded many times. This chain joins TRBV5-1 and TRBJ1-1; TRBD1 aligns across 7 bases. The CDR3 totals 16 residues. J gave up 1 base and V 1 base, and 7 bases lay outside the gene matches. Germline loops: CDR1 SGHRS, CDR2 YFSETQ. CDR3 in DNA: TGCGCCAGCAGCTTGATTCCGACAGGGAAGAACACTGAAGCTTTCTTT. Its protein product is CASSLIPTGKNTEAFF.

Many counts were recorded for this clonotype. V gene TRBV7-9 combines with J gene TRBJ1-6; unclear D gene. The CDR3 is 12 residues long. CDR1 and CDR2 (germline): SEHNR, FQNEAQ (reference sequence). Between the trimmed V and J ends, which lost 3 bases and 14 bases, there was a span of 11 bases. DNA of the CDR3: TGTGCCAGCAGCTTGGACGCTCAGGCCCTCCACTTT. It is translated as CASSLDAQALHF.

This clonotype appeared many times. The CDR3 DNA is TGCGCCAGCAGTGGGTCAATCGGGGAGCTGTTTTTT. It encodes CASSGSIGELFF. This rearrangement joins TRBV10-1 to TRBJ2-2, with unresolved D. V was clipped by 4 bases and J by 7 bases, with 7 bases between them. In germline, CDR1 is WNHNN, CDR2 SYGVQD (reference sequence). This CDR3 contains 12 residues.

This clonotype showed up many times. The chain couples TRBV11-2 to TRBJ2-7; D remains ambiguous. This CDR3 region has 13 residues. Looked up from germline, CDR1 is SGHAT and CDR2 is FQNNGV. Trimming pared 1 base from V and 3 bases from J, leaving 7 bases between. The DNA for the CDR3 is TGTGCCAGCAGCTTAGGGCTCCGCTACGAGCAGTACTTC. Its protein product is CASSLGLRYEQYF.

This clonotype showed up many times. V usage is TRBV24-1 and J usage is TRBJ1-1, with D perhaps TRBD1 (6 bases). The V end lost 5 bases, the J end lost 0 bases, and 24 bases lay between the germline ends. Germline lookup yields CDR1 KGHDR and CDR2 SFDVKD. The CDR3 consists of 19 residues. CDR3 amino acids: CATSAWTLRTGQMNTEAFF. The CDR3 bases are TGTGCCACCAGTGCCTGGACACTCCGAACGGGACAAATGAACACTGAAGCTTTCTTT.

This clonotype has a count of ten or more. The gene calls are TRBV5-8 and TRBJ2-2; D gene unclear. Per germline, CDR1 SGHTS and CDR2 YDEGEE. With 5 bases removed from V and 2 bases from J, the gap between germline ends came to 19 bases. This CDR3 has 17 residues. The CDR3 loop reads CASRRGSPLRNTGELFF. CDR3 nucleotides: TGTGCCAGCAGACGAGGTTCACCACTCAGAAACACCGGGGAGCTGTTTTTT.

This clonotype appeared many times. Here the CDR3 DNA reads TGTGCCAGCAGTTTATCAGTTGTCGGGCCGGTCGAGCAGTTCTTC. It is translated as CASSLSVVGPVEQFF. The V call is TRBV27, the J call TRBJ2-1, with D hard to call. The germline CDR1 and CDR2 sequences are MNHEY and SMNVEV (reference sequence). The CDR3 is 15 amino acids. V was clipped by 0 bases and J by 10 bases, with 16 bases between them.

The rearrangement links TRBV9 to TRBJ1-2, with D tentatively TRBD1 (5 bases). V dropped 1 base and J dropped 1 base, with 11 bases sitting between them. Germline values: CDR1 SGDLS, CDR2 YYNGEE. This CDR3 spans 15 amino acids. The CDR3 is CASSVRGENNYGYTF. The DNA for the CDR3 is TGTGCCAGCAGCGTACGGGGGGAAAATAACTATGGCTACACCTTC.

In its sample, this clonotype was seen many times. This may be a read error: a much more frequent sequence differs by one nucleotide. This chain joins TRBV27 and TRBJ2-1; D ambiguous. This CDR3 comprises 13 residues. V lost 5 bases and J 0 bases, leaving 5 bases between the germline ends. CDR1 MNHEY and CDR2 SMNVEV come from the germline V gene (reference sequence). Here the CDR3 DNA reads TGTGCCAGCAGTCGAACCTCCTACAATGAGCAGTTCTTC. Translated: CASSRTSYNEQFF.

This clonotype was recorded at least ten times. The chain uses TRBV12-3 or TRBV12-4 and TRBJ2-2; TRBD2 matches at 14 bases. Germline trimming cut 2 bases from V and 4 bases from J; bases unmatched to any gene: 9. This CDR3 comprises 19 residues. The CDR3 DNA sequence: TGTGCCAGCAGTTTACCCCGAAGACTAGCGGGAGGGGGCACCGGGGAGCTGTTTTTT. It specifies CASSLPRRLAGGGTGELFF.